This TCR beta chain was retrieved from a study of naive and memory T cell subsets (TCRdb year 2017). Notes on the research overall: An open-source, UMI-based TCR alpha and beta sequencing pipeline was applied to sorted naive and memory peripheral blood T cell subsets. Complete agreement was observed between the functional CMV T cell responses and the IgG serology results. RNA was DNase-treated and reverse transcribed with TCR constant-region primers, mostly using SuperScript III.

For CDR1 and CDR2, the germline V gene lists KGHSH and LQKENI. V and J are truncated by 2 bases and 0 bases respectively, leaving an intervening sequence of 23 bases. The CDR3 measures 21 amino acids from cysteine to phenylalanine. Kept here is only the CDR3 DNA, which spans 63 bases and is read in frame from base 1. From the second PCR step on, the TCR alpha and beta chain libraries were amplified in separate reactions. The CMV status of each donor was determined by measuring IFNgamma production from CD4+ T cells after fresh PBMCs had been stimulated overnight with CMV viral lysate. Using Miltenyi beads, CD4 T cells were first positively selected, and CD8 T cells were then positively selected from the CD4-negative fraction. After staining for CD3, CD4, CD8, CD45RA, CD27 and a live/dead dye, cells were sorted on a BD Aria II into four subsets based on CD45RA and CD27. Effector memory cells were sorted as CD45RA-CD27-, whereas EMRA cells were sorted as CD45RA+CD27-. Three healthy volunteers provided blood, and the blood of each volunteer was split into CD4 and CD8 T cells and then into four differentiation subsets. Roughly 120 ml of peripheral blood was collected from each donor, and PBMC were isolated from the blood using Ficoll-Paque PLUS density-gradient centrifugation. Sorted cells were lysed in RLT buffer, after which RNA was extracted using a Qiagen RNeasy kit and stored at -80 degrees C.

Library construction relied on UMI-ligation and nested PCR. The beta constant-region primer was an equimolar mix of two oligonucleotides covering both TRBC1 and TRBC2. The ligated cDNA went through four rounds of PCR with nested alpha and beta constant-region primers together with the SP2 primer. A single-stranded oligonucleotide bearing the SP2 primer plus a 12-nucleotide UMI was ligated onto the 3' end of the cDNA by T4 RNA ligase 1. The ligation reaction was kept at 16 degrees C for roughly 18-24 hours. PCR2 was usually performed as a SYBR Green qPCR and halted at a preset threshold so that over-amplification would not occur. Agencourt AMPure XP magnetic beads were used for all purifications after the first. Libraries were quantified by Qubit and checked on a TapeStation, where a main peak was expected near 650 bp. Pooled libraries were sequenced on an Illumina MiSeq using v2 2x251 paired-end kits, and typically roughly 0.85-2.1 million reads were obtained per sample. Libraries were pooled at 4 nM per sample, and about 5-7% PhiX was added to improve cluster recognition. The study's own analysis went as follows. FASTQ reads processed by Demultiplexor were assigned V and J genes by Decombinator through tag matching that tolerated a single base-pair mismatch. Collapsinator used UMIs to correct both sequencing errors and frequency errors arising from PCR heterogeneity. CDR3Translator translated TCRs and extracted CDR3s from the conserved cysteine to the FGXG phenylalanine, flagging non-productive sequences. Gini, Shannon entropy and inverse Simpson indices were calculated on repertoires subsampled to equal numbers of UMI-defined TCRs. Within the linear range, a power law was fitted by maximum likelihood to the distributions of clonotype abundance. Similar UMI counts, unique TCR numbers and clonal distributions were obtained with the pipeline and with MIGEC on one naive CD8 sample. The repertoires were searched for 7,322 CMV-associated CDR3 sequences that had been compiled from VDJdb and a published dataset. TCRdb reprocessed the public reads (quality trimming at Q25 with fastp, clone calling with MiXCR) and kept in-frame beta chains. Identical CDR3 proteins give one entry, which carries the most common genes and DNA. The V and J calls here are based on TCRdb, not the publication. A total of some 9,700 distinct CDR3 sequences appear in this sample, 4.5% to 6% of them only once. Roughly 50% of the sample belongs to the ten largest clones.

Overall results and qualifications from the work: RNA-based TCR counts may be influenced by expression changes linked to T cell activation and differentiation. The repertoire findings for the naive and memory subsets could not be validated against a ground truth because none was available. TCR abundance followed a power law with an exponent that was different for naive and memory subsets but consistent across the three individuals. Following error correction, more than 95% of naive TCR sequences occurred only once, which made naive abundance distributions much steeper than those of memory subsets. In both CD4 and CD8 cells, a rise in Gini index and a fall in Shannon and inverse Simpson diversity were observed from naive through CM, EM and EMRA. A clonotype was defined as a single alpha or beta chain sequence rather than as a paired alpha/beta receptor.

A remark on this clonotype: The clone's antigen remains unknown. Base qualities are not at hand, and no much larger clone is one base apart.

The sample was CD4+ TEMRA cells from blood. The cell subset or site label corresponds to: effector memory re-expressing CD45RA, CD45RA+ CD27-. The rearrangement joined TRBV18 to TRBJ2-6; the D gene is perhaps TRBD1, from 6 matching bases. The TCR sequence derives from a human donor in good health. The DNA reads as follows: TGTGCCAGCTCACCAAGAAACCGGGCCGAGGGGGAAACCTCTGGGGCCAACGTCCTGACTTTC. It specifies CASSPRNRAEGETSGANVLTF.